One and the same sample provided the 6 T cell receptor beta chains below, sequenced in a study of post-analysis software for immune sequencing data. Study conclusions and caveats: Five TRBV segments, TRBV5-6, TRBV5-1 and TRBV20-1 among them, were found more frequent in patients than controls.

Unique molecular identifiers were built into the TCR beta cDNA libraries. TCRdb re-called the PCR reads with MiXCR, one entry per CDR3 protein. The data show roughly 620,000 distinct CDR3 sequences, roughly 40% seen once. What these receptors recognize is not known. Sequenced sample: blood. These TCRs come from a girl aged 5-17 years with multiple sclerosis.

The chain carries TRBV12-3 or TRBV12-4 and TRBJ1-4; no firm D call. V dropped 3 bases and J dropped 13 bases, with 12 bases sitting between them. This CDR3 spans 12 amino acids. The CDR3 sequence: CASSFYEFGLFF. In nucleotides, the CDR3 is TGTGCCAGCAGTTTTTATGAGTTTGGACTGTTTTTT.

J is TRBJ1-2 and V is TRBV5-1; possibly TRBD1 for D (6 bases). Per germline, CDR1 SGHRS and CDR2 YFSETQ. The CDR3 contains 14 residues. The V end lost 1 base, the J end lost 4 bases, and 11 bases lay between the germline ends. CDR3 DNA sequence: TGCGCCAGCAGCTTGAGAGAAGGGGGCTATGGCTACACCTTC. This encodes CASSLREGGYGYTF.

A few counts support this clonotype. The genes are TRBV7-9 and TRBJ2-1, with TRBD2 matching 10 bases. J lost 9 bases, V lost 5 bases, and 13 bases had no gene match. Germline loops: CDR1 SEHNR, CDR2 FQNEAQ (reference sequence). This CDR3 region has 16 residues. CDR3: CASSPGLATHLGEQFF. CDR3 DNA sequence: TGTGCCAGCAGCCCGGGACTAGCGACCCACCTCGGTGAGCAGTTCTTC.

The chain recombines TRBV6-5 with TRBJ2-1; D is undetermined. The CDR3 has 16 residues. From germline, CDR1 is MNHEY and CDR2 SVGAGI. The V end was cut by 2 bases, the J end by 0 bases, with 11 bases between. CDR3: CASSYQSPSSYNEQFF. The CDR3 region has the DNA TGTGCCAGCAGTTACCAGTCGCCGAGCTCCTACAATGAGCAGTTCTTC.

The chain has TRBV7-9 and TRBJ2-1; D is undetermined. CDR1 and CDR2 from the germline V gene are SEHNR and FQNEAQ (reference sequence). CDR3 size: 15 residues. V lost 2 bases to trimming and J lost 0 bases, with 8 bases between them. The CDR3 DNA follows: TGTGCCAGCAGCTTACAGTTGAGCTCCTACAATGAGCAGTTCTTC. As protein: CASSLQLSSYNEQFF.

The gene calls are TRBV12-3 or TRBV12-4 and TRBJ2-5, with D tentatively TRBD2 (5 bases). V shed 6 bases and J shed 1 base, with 12 bases lying between them. This CDR3 is built from 14 residues. The chain's CDR3 is CASSYTSIQETQYF. In nucleotides, the CDR3 is TGTGCCAGCAGCTACACTAGTATCCAAGAGACCCAGTACTTC.